The TCR beta chain described here comes from a study of identifying expanded T cells in peripheral blood. General observations from the study: Across healthy donors, higher total template counts meant significantly greater approximately 2-week count variance. Over two and four weeks, about 16 and 20 clones changed, versus roughly 1.1 between replicates.

Healthy donors had no documented immune events, such as infections, while sampled. Repertoires were generated with immunoSEQ multiplex PCR, while TCRdb's copy carries only in-frame clones and drops some. Altogether 50,000 to 65,000 clones are present, around four fifths being singletons, with the ten largest covering about 18%. With V trimmed by 6 bases and J by 11 bases, 7 bases remained unmatched. The CDR3 extends over 11 amino acids. Germline V gene lookup returns CDR1 SQVTM and CDR2 ANQGSEA. This clone came up a few times. Its target is unknown. The chain employs TRBV29-1 and TRBJ1-1; 9 bases are a match to TRBD1. The origin of this receptor is a person between 18 and 75 years old in good health. Source material: blood. CDR3 region: CSVGDRVTAFF. The CDR3 DNA reads as TGCAGCGTAGGGGACAGGGTCACGGCTTTCTTT.